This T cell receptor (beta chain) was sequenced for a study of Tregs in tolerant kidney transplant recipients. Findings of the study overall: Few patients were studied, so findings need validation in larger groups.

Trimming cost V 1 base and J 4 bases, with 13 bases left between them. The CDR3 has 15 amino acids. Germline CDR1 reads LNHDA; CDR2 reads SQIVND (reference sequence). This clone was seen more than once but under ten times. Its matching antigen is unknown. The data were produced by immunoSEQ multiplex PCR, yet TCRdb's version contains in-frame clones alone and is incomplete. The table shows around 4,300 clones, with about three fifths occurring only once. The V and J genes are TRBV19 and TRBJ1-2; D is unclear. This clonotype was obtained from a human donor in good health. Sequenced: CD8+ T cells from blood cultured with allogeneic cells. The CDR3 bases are TGTGCCAGTAGTATAGGGTTAGGTGTAGGCTATGGCTACACCTTC. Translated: CASSIGLGVGYGYTF.